The 8 T cell receptor beta chains presented below share a single source sample, sequenced in a study of beta chain features in type 1 diabetes. The investigators reverse transcribed all of the isolated RNA, so they sequenced expressed TCRB transcripts. Clones were sequenced by immunoSEQ multiplex PCR, and TCRdb holds only the in-frame ones, with some missing. This table holds roughly 150,000 clones, over 6% found once. These receptors lack a known antigen. Regarding the study as a whole: Shorter TCRB CDR3s, moderately but significantly so, marked every one of the four CD4+ subsets in Type 1 diabetes patients.

The sequencing sample was made of central memory CD4+ T cells from blood. The receptors were gathered from a man aged 18-30 years with type 1 diabetes.

This chain uses TRBV6-5 with TRBJ1-5; D ambiguous. The V gene's germline CDR1 is MNHEY and CDR2 SVGAGI. The V end lost 5 bases, the J end lost 4 bases, and 9 bases lay between the germline ends. This CDR3 region has 13 residues. As DNA, the CDR3 is TGTGCCAGCAGTGACGTCGGGAATCAGCCCCAGCATTTT. This encodes CASSDVGNQPQHF.

This clone has only a few counts. The chain employs TRBV2 and TRBJ2-7, with TRBD2 matching over 8 bases. There are 14 residues in the CDR3. V lost 6 bases and J lost 3; bases outside the gene matches: 7. Germline V gene lookup returns CDR1 SNHLY and CDR2 FYNNEI. Here the CDR3 reads CASRAGGAFYEQYF. The CDR3 region has the DNA TGTGCCAGCAGGGCCGGGGGGGCATTCTACGAGCAGTACTTC.

The rearrangement joins TRBV15 to TRBJ2-5; D might be TRBD1 (5 bases). Trimming pared 0 bases from V and 4 bases from J, leaving 12 bases between. Germline-derived CDR1 and CDR2 are LNHNV and YYDKDF (reference sequence). This CDR3 is built from 15 residues. The CDR3: CATSRDKGYLETQYF. The CDR3 DNA follows: TGTGCCACCAGCAGAGATAAGGGGTACTTAGAGACCCAGTACTTC.

This clone was detected a few times. This chain connects TRBV28 to TRBJ1-1, with 8 bases identical to TRBD1. Trimming at V came to 5 bases and at J to 3 bases, leaving 2 bases not matched to a gene. The CDR3 is 13 amino acids. Germline V gene lookup returns CDR1 MDHEN and CDR2 SYDVKM. CDR3 in amino acids: CASSMDRDTEAFF. The CDR3 region has the DNA TGTGCCAGCAGTATGGACAGGGACACTGAAGCTTTCTTT.

Only a few counts were recorded for this clone. The chain joins TRBV7-2 to TRBJ1-6, with D tentatively TRBD1 (6 bases). The CDR3 spans 17 residues. The germline CDR1 and CDR2 sequences are SGHTA and FQGNSA. V shed 5 bases and J shed 4 bases, with 18 bases lying between them. The CDR3 sequence: CASSPQPTGLYNSPLHF. The DNA of the CDR3 is TGTGCCAGCAGCCCCCAGCCAACAGGGTTGTATAATTCACCCCTCCACTTT.

This chain links TRBV30 with TRBJ1-5; D is perhaps TRBD1 (6 bases). Germline values: CDR1 GTSNPN, CDR2 SVGIG (reference sequence). The V and J ends lost 5 bases and 5 bases respectively, with 22 bases between them. CDR3 size: 16 residues. This CDR3 is CAWSREGGGKDQPQHF. The CDR3 DNA follows: TGTGCCTGGTCCCGAGAGGGGGGGGGTAAGGATCAGCCCCAGCATTTT.

This clone turned up a few times. The chain employs TRBV7-2 and TRBJ2-1; the match to TRBD2 covers 9 bases. J was trimmed by 5 bases and V by 1 base; bases with no gene match: 3. Germline V gene data show CDR1 as SGHTA and CDR2 as FQGNSA. This CDR3 has 15 residues. The CDR3 loop reads CASSLGAGGHNEQFF. DNA of the CDR3: TGTGCCAGCAGCTTAGGGGCGGGAGGGCACAATGAGCAGTTCTTC.

V gene TRBV7-2 combines with J gene TRBJ1-5; D ambiguous. The germline CDR1 and CDR2 sequences are SGHTA and FQGNSA. This CDR3 is 14 amino acids long. Trimming took 2 bases from V and 4 from J, leaving 9 bases between them. The CDR3, as DNA: TGTGCCAGCAGCTTAATCTTAGCAAATCAGCCCCAGCATTTT. The encoded protein is CASSLILANQPQHF.